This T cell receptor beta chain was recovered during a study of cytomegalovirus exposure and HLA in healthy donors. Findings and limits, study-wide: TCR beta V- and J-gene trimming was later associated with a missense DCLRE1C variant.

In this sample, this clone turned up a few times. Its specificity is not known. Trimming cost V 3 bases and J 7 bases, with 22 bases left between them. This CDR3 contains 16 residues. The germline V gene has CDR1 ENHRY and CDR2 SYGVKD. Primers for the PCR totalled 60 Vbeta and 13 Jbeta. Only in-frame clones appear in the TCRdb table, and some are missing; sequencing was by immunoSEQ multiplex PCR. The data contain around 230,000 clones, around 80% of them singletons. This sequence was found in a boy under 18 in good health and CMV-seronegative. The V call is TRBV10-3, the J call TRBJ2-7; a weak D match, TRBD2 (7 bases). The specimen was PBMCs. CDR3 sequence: CAISDSGGGAADEQYF. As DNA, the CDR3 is TGTGCCATCAGTGACTCTGGTGGGGGGGCGGCGGATGAGCAGTACTTC.